The 20 T cell receptor beta chains listed next were all sequenced from one sample in a study of blood T cell repertoires in COVID-19. Only in-frame clones appear in the TCRdb table, and some are missing; sequencing was by immunoSEQ multiplex PCR. Of approximately 310,000 clones in the sample, roughly 85% were seen once. Specimen: PBMCs or T cells enriched from blood (not recorded which). The receptors stem from a woman aged 30 to 39 who had been exposed to COVID-19.

V gene TRBV7-9 combines with J gene TRBJ2-7; D might be TRBD2 (5 bases). The V end lost 2 bases, the J end lost 2 bases, and 10 bases lay between the germline ends. CDR3 length equals 14 residues. The V gene's germline CDR1 is SEHNR and CDR2 FQNEAQ (reference sequence). The CDR3 region is CASSLYEGTYEQYF. The CDR3 coding sequence is TGTGCCAGCAGCTTATATGAGGGAACCTACGAGCAGTACTTC.

The table lists this clone with a count of one. The V and J genes are TRBV7-2 and TRBJ2-7; TRBD2 matches 7 bases. CDR1 and CDR2 (germline): SGHTA, FQGNSA. The CDR3 is 14 residues long. The V and J ends lost 4 bases and 3 bases, in that order; junction bases with no gene match: 6. The CDR3 here is CASSSLAGLYEQYF. DNA for the CDR3: TGTGCCAGCAGCTCCTTAGCGGGTCTCTACGAGCAGTACTTC.

This chain connects TRBV7-3 to TRBJ2-5; 8 bases align to TRBD2. V dropped 5 bases and J dropped 3; count of bases not matched to a gene: 5. The CDR3 has 14 amino acids. The germline gives CDR1 SGHTA, CDR2 FQGTGA. The chain's CDR3 is CASSPSGGEETQYF. CDR3 coding DNA: TGTGCCAGCAGCCCCTCGGGGGGGGAAGAGACCCAGTACTTC.

The chain recombines TRBV5-1 with TRBJ2-3; TRBD2 matches 8 bases. Germline V CDR1 and CDR2: SGHRS, YFSETQ. This CDR3 is 16 amino acids long. Trimming removed 4 bases from V and 2 bases from J; junction bases left unmatched: 9. DNA of the CDR3: TGCGCCAGCAGCCAGGAAGCGGGAGCGGACACAGATACGCAGTATTTT. This translates into CASSQEAGADTDTQYF. Looking up the rest from reference TRBV5-1 and TRBJ2-3 gives the full variable domain: KAGVTQTPRYLIKTRGQQVTLSCSPISGHRSVSWYQQTPGQGLQFLFEYFSETQRNKGNFPGRFSGRQFSNSRSEMNVSTLELGDSALYLCASSQEAGADTDTQYFGPGTRLTVL.

The rearrangement joins TRBV6-2 or TRBV6-3 to TRBJ2-1; tentatively, D is TRBD2 (6 bases). The length of the CDR3 is 13 residues. V dropped 6 bases and J dropped 3 bases, with 9 bases sitting between them. Germline V gene data show CDR1 as MNHEY and CDR2 as SVGEGT. The CDR3, as DNA: TGTGCCAGCAGCTATAGCGGCTACAATGAGCAGTTCTTC. Translating it yields CASSYSGYNEQFF.

The chain combines TRBV5-4 with TRBJ1-4; perhaps TRBD1 as D (5 bases). CDR3 length equals 15 residues. The ends were cut back, 4 bases at V and 0 bases at J, with 10 bases in the middle. Germline lookup yields CDR1 SGHNT and CDR2 YYREEE (reference sequence). CDR3 in amino acids: CASSPGGATNEKLFF. The CDR3 DNA reads TGTGCCAGCAGCCCGGGGGGGGCAACTAATGAAAAACTGTTTTTT.

In its sample, this clone was seen once. The CDR3 sequence: CASTSLDGQGSNQPQHF. The CDR3, as DNA: TGTGCCAGTACCTCACTCGACGGACAGGGGAGCAATCAGCCCCAGCATTTT. The chain joins TRBV19 to TRBJ1-5; 9 nucleotides line up with TRBD1. The CDR3 length is 17 residues. The trim removed 7 bases at V and 1 base at J, leaving 11 bases unmatched. CDR1 and CDR2 (germline): LNHDA, SQIVND (reference sequence).

The chain has TRBV28 and TRBJ1-1; D remains unclear. Between the trimmed V and J ends, which lost 4 bases and 10 bases, there was a span of 16 bases. CDR3 length equals 13 residues. From germline, CDR1 is MDHEN and CDR2 SYDVKM. The CDR3 spells CASSSIGGLGAFF. The CDR3 region has the DNA TGTGCCAGCAGTTCCATAGGAGGGCTGGGAGCTTTCTTT. The full variable domain, with the rest looked up from reference TRBV28 and TRBJ1-1, is DVKVTQSSRYLVKRTGEKVFLECVQDMDHENMFWYRQDPGLGLRLIYFSYDVKMKEKGDIPEGYSVSREKKERFSLILESASTNQTSMYLCASSSIGGLGAFFGQGTRLTVV.

This chain joins TRBV19 and TRBJ1-6; TRBD1 agrees at 9 bases. This CDR3 region has 14 residues. Germline loops: CDR1 LNHDA, CDR2 SQIVND (reference sequence). J lost 5 bases, V lost 4 bases, and 0 bases had no gene match. Here the CDR3 reads CASSRDRDNSPLHF. CDR3 coding DNA: TGTGCCAGTAGTAGGGACAGGGATAATTCACCCCTCCACTTT. Supplemented by reference TRBV19 and TRBJ1-6, the full variable domain reads DGGITQSPKYLFRKEGQNVTLSCEQNLNHDAMYWYRQDPGQGLRLIYYSQIVNDFQKGDIAEGYSVSREKKESFPLTVTSAQKNPTAFYLCASSRDRDNSPLHFGNGTRLTVT.

This clone was picked up one time. The chain uses TRBV29-1 and TRBJ2-3, with D tentatively TRBD1 (6 bases). Trimming removed 4 bases from V and 1 base from J, with 12 bases in between. CDR1 is SQVTM, CDR2 ANQGSEA, per germline. CDR3 length: 14 amino acids. The CDR3 nucleotides are TGCAGCGTTGTGTGGGGGCCTGGCACAGATACGCAGTATTTT. Amino acids: CSVVWGPGTDTQYF.

The chain employs TRBV5-8 and TRBJ1-1, with unresolved D. The germline CDR1 and CDR2 sequences are SGHTS and YDEGEE. Trimming took off 0 bases at V and 6 bases at J, with 3 bases between the two ends. CDR3 length: 11 residues. The DNA of the CDR3 is TGTGCCAGCAGCTTGGTATCTGAAGCTTTCTTT. This translates into CASSLVSEAFF.

CDR3 in amino acids: CARQGDYGYTF. The CDR3 bases are TGTGCCAGACAGGGTGACTATGGCTACACCTTC. This chain uses TRBV6-5 with TRBJ1-2; D might be TRBD1 (6 bases). Trimming took 9 bases from V and 3 from J, leaving 8 bases between them. Germline-derived CDR1 and CDR2 are MNHEY and SVGAGI. The CDR3 has 11 amino acids.

This clone was observed once. The J gene is TRBJ1-1, the V gene TRBV2, with D unclear. CDR3 length: 15 amino acids. Germline CDR1 is SNHLY and CDR2 is FYNNEI. V lost 10 bases and J lost 1, with 19 bases in between. DNA for the CDR3: TGTGCCAACCCGAAGCAGGTTGAGGGGAACACTGAAGCTTTCTTT. It translates to CANPKQVEGNTEAFF.

The chain uses TRBV2 and TRBJ1-4; D unclear. Germline CDR1 SNHLY, CDR2 FYNNEI. The CDR3 loop spans 13 amino acids. Trimming removed 6 bases from V and 7 bases from J, with 12 bases in between. Here the CDR3 reads CASRRRNGEKLFF. The CDR3 nucleotides are TGTGCCAGCAGGCGGAGGAATGGTGAAAAACTGTTTTTT.

The V and J genes are TRBV27 and TRBJ2-1; the match to TRBD2 covers 11 bases. The germline V gene encodes CDR1 MNHEY and CDR2 SMNVEV (reference sequence). The length of the CDR3 is 15 residues. Trimming removed 4 bases from V and 4 bases from J; junction bases left unmatched: 3. The CDR3 loop is CASSSGLAAYNEQFF. In DNA, the CDR3 is TGTGCCAGCAGTTCGGGACTAGCGGCGTACAATGAGCAGTTCTTC.

This clone was detected once. The chain links TRBV28 to TRBJ1-2; D may be TRBD1 (6 bases). Germline CDR1 and CDR2: MDHEN and SYDVKM. CDR3 size: 12 residues. Trimming removed 6 bases at V and 5 bases at J, with 10 bases between. Written as DNA, the CDR3 is TGTGCCAGCAGAAAAGGGGGTTATGGCTACACCTTC. Translation: CASRKGGYGYTF.

This chain uses TRBV7-6 with TRBJ1-1; D possibly corresponds to TRBD1 (5 bases). Germline CDR1 is SGHVS and CDR2 is FNYEAQ. Trimming removed 5 bases at V and 1 base at J, with 14 bases between. The CDR3 consists of 15 residues. CDR3 in DNA: TGTGCCAGCAGCCTCACGACGGGGGGGAACACTGAAGCTTTCTTT. Its translation is CASSLTTGGNTEAFF. Combining the CDR3 with reference TRBV7-6 and TRBJ1-1 gives the whole variable domain GAGVSQSPRYKVTKRGQDVALRCDPISGHVSLYWYRQALGQGPEFLTYFNYEAQQDKSGLPNDRFSAERPEGSISTLTIQRTEQRDSAMYRCASSLTTGGNTEAFFGQGTRLTVV.

The chain is built from TRBV11-1 and TRBJ2-5; 12 nucleotides agree with TRBD2. CDR1 SGHAT and CDR2 FQDESV come from the germline V gene (reference sequence). The ends lost 10 bases at V and 2 bases at J; junction bases unmatched: 5. This CDR3 is built from 14 residues. CDR3 amino acids: CATTSGGLQETQYF. In DNA, the CDR3 is TGTGCCACAACTAGCGGGGGGCTACAAGAGACCCAGTACTTC. The variable domain in full, with the rest retrieved from reference TRBV11-1 and TRBJ2-5, is EAEVAQSPRYKITEKSQAVAFWCDPISGHATLYWYRQILGQGPELLVQFQDESVVDDSQLPKDRFSAERLKGVDSTLKIQPAELGDSAMYLCATTSGGLQETQYFGPGTRLLVL.

The V and J genes are TRBV19 and TRBJ1-6, with 8 bases identical to TRBD1. V lost 4 bases, J lost 10 bases, and 6 bases stayed unmatched. The CDR3 has 14 residues. Per the germline V gene, CDR1 is LNHDA and CDR2 is SQIVND (reference sequence). CDR3 sequence: CASSTGQGGSPLHF. The CDR3 DNA follows: TGTGCCAGTAGTACAGGACAGGGTGGATCACCCCTCCACTTT.

This clone was picked up one time. Relative to the germline gene, one junction end is altered; a read error may explain this. The chain is built from TRBV28 and TRBJ1-4; TRBD1 agrees at 8 bases. CDR1 is MDHEN and CDR2 is SYDVKM in the germline V gene. There are 14 residues in the CDR3. This CDR3 is CASTLDAGGEKLFF. The CDR3 region has the DNA TGTGCCAGCACTTTAGATGCAGGGGGCGAAAAACTGTTTTTT.